This T cell receptor beta chain was sequenced for a study of spatial heterogeneity in lung cancer. Whole-study context: Mean representation of each unique TCR and UMI combination in the raw reads exceeded 8.5 occurrences. Study-level findings and limits: In tumors, expanded intratumoral alpha and beta TCR counts tracked mutation counts. In tumor T cells, estimated coverage reached around 7% for alpha chains and 13% for beta chains.

The V segment lost 6 bases and the J segment 5 bases; nucleotides outside the gene matches: 4. This CDR3 has 14 amino acids. Germline V gives CDR1 SNHLY, CDR2 FYNNEI. This clonotype showed up many times. Its target is not known. Time point given: sample taken at primary tumor resection. The donors, 70 to 80 patients with untreated early-stage non-small cell lung cancer, provided the samples. In the library, each TCR cDNA molecule bore its own unique molecular identifier. TCRdb independently ran MiXCR on the 5' RACE reads; one entry per CDR3 protein. The profile shows fewer than 9,500 distinct CDR3 sequences, approximately 8.2% of them singletons.

V and J are TRBV2 and TRBJ2-4; the match to TRBD1 covers 10 bases. The clonotype comes from a male donor with early-stage non-small cell lung cancer. This material consisted of lung tumor tissue, taken at surgery. The CDR3 loop reads CASRRQGAQNIQYF. The CDR3 region has the DNA TGTGCCAGCAGGAGACAGGGGGCCCAAAACATTCAGTACTTC.